Shown below are 32 T cell receptor beta chains from a single sample sequenced in a study of read filtering for tumor transcriptome and immune sequencing. Molecular barcoded adaptors covering alpha/delta and beta/gamma chains were used on roughly 400 ng RNA. TCRdb independently ran MiXCR on the reads; one entry per CDR3 protein. Seen here are some 140,000 distinct CDR3 sequences, around 13% observed once, and the top ten hold around 8.3%. Sample: a population of CD138-negative cells sorted from bone marrow. The receptors were gathered from a donor aged 40 or over with multiple myeloma.

This clonotype showed up just a few times. The chain joins TRBV4-3 to TRBJ1-3, with a weak D call TRBD1 (5 bases). Germline lookup yields CDR1 LGHNA and CDR2 YSLEER. There are 16 residues in the CDR3. Trimming stripped 1 base from V and 2 bases from J, with 12 bases between. CDR3 nucleotides: TGCGCCAGCAGCCAAGTTTTAGGGGCAGCTGGAAACACCATATATTTT. Protein sequence: CASSQVLGAAGNTIYF.

In this sample, this clonotype turned up many times. The gene calls are TRBV7-2 and TRBJ2-3; 11 nucleotides match TRBD2. J was trimmed by 2 bases and V by 3 bases; bases with no gene match: 4. The CDR3 loop spans 16 amino acids. Germline CDR1 reads SGHTA; CDR2 reads FQGNSA. CDR3 DNA: TGTGCCAGCAGCTTGAGACTAGCGGGAACCACAGATACGCAGTATTTT. It specifies CASSLRLAGTTDTQYF.

This clonotype was counted only a few times. Germline and junction disagree at one end, which may indicate a read error. V is TRBV11-3 and J is TRBJ2-4; 7 nucleotides agree with TRBD2. This CDR3 has 14 residues. The V gene's germline CDR1 is SGHNT and CDR2 YENEEA. The CDR3: CASRGRLAENIQYF. The CDR3 nucleotides are TGTGCCAGCAGAGGCCGACTAGCCGAAAACATTCAGTACTTC.

This clonotype was found many times. The rearrangement joins TRBV29-1 to TRBJ2-1; TRBD1 matches at 9 bases. Looked up from germline, CDR1 is SQVTM and CDR2 is ANQGSEA. CDR3 length equals 13 residues. The ends lost 7 bases at V and 7 bases at J; junction bases unmatched: 8. The CDR3 loop reads CSAIAQGANEQFF. The CDR3 DNA reads TGCAGCGCCATTGCACAGGGGGCGAATGAGCAGTTCTTC.

This clonotype was observed at least ten times. The rearrangement uses TRBV20-1 and TRBJ1-3; unclear D gene. Germline V gene sequence: CDR1 DFQATT, CDR2 SNEGSKA (reference sequence). This CDR3 is 13 amino acids long. V was pared by 3 bases and J by 4 bases, with 10 bases between. In DNA form, the CDR3 reads TGCAGTGCTAGGGGCGTACGCGGAAACACCATATATTTT. It encodes CSARGVRGNTIYF.

This clonotype appeared many times. The rearrangement joins TRBV6-1 to TRBJ1-5; 8 bases map to TRBD1. This CDR3 spans 15 amino acids. CDR1 is MNHNS, CDR2 SASEGT, per germline. J gave up 7 bases and V 5 bases, and 10 bases lay outside the gene matches. The CDR3 region has the DNA TGTGCCAGCAGTAGAGACAGGGGTGCGAGGCAGCCCCAGCATTTT. Its protein is CASSRDRGARQPQHF.

This clonotype was detected many times. The gene calls are TRBV24-1 and TRBJ2-3; D remains unclear. In germline, CDR1 is KGHDR, CDR2 SFDVKD. Trimming pared 10 bases from V and 4 bases from J, leaving 14 bases between. The CDR3 length is 13 residues. The CDR3 sequence is CATSPSFSDTQYF. The CDR3 bases are TGTGCCACTTCCCCAAGTTTTTCAGATACGCAGTATTTT.

This clonotype was seen many times. The chain joins TRBV4-1 to TRBJ1-6; TRBD1 aligns across 7 bases. This CDR3 is 15 amino acids long. V was pared by 1 base and J by 7 bases, with 4 bases of the junction left unmatched. CDR1 MGHRA and CDR2 YSYEKL come from the germline V gene. For the CDR3, the DNA is TGCGCCAGCAGCCAAGTCATAGGGGGCAATTCACCCCTCCACTTT. As protein: CASSQVIGGNSPLHF.

Many counts were recorded for this clonotype. This rearrangement joins TRBV6-5 to TRBJ2-5, with D perhaps matching TRBD1 (7 bases). Deletions cut 5 bases from V and 0 bases from J, with 13 bases between. Germline CDR1 and CDR2: MNHEY and SVGAGI. The CDR3 covers 15 residues. The CDR3 reads CASSAGQRYQETQYF. In nucleotides, the CDR3 is TGTGCCAGCAGTGCGGGACAGAGGTACCAAGAGACCCAGTACTTC.

This clonotype was counted ten times or more. The chain joins TRBV7-9 to TRBJ2-1, with D hard to call. The CDR3 covers 13 residues. Germline CDR1 is SEHNR and CDR2 is FQNEAQ (reference sequence). The ends were cut back, 2 bases at V and 9 bases at J, with 11 bases in the middle. CDR3 DNA: TGTGCCAGCAGCTTAATCCCGGGTCGTGAGCAGTTCTTC. Its translation: CASSLIPGREQFF.

This clonotype was seen repeatedly, ten times or more. This chain connects TRBV11-3 to TRBJ2-7; D assignment may be TRBD1 or TRBD2 (5 bases each). The V gene lost 5 bases and the J gene lost 4 bases, with 12 bases spanning the gap. The CDR3 loop spans 13 amino acids. Germline V gene data show CDR1 as SGHNT and CDR2 as YENEEA. CDR3: CASSGGRQYEQYF. DNA of the CDR3: TGTGCCAGCAGCGGGGGACGGCAATACGAGCAGTACTTC.

To note about this clonotype: Mismatch with germline at one junction end may stem from a read error. J is TRBJ2-1 and V is TRBV5-1, with unresolved D. Germline assignment: CDR1 SGHRS and CDR2 YFSETQ. The CDR3 is made up of 13 amino acids. CDR3 nucleotide sequence: TGCGCCAGCGGCTTGTTTCAGCTCTATGAGCGGTTCTTC. It yields the protein CASGLFQLYERFF. Supplemented by reference TRBV5-1 and TRBJ2-1, the full variable domain reads KAGVTQTPRYLIKTRGQQVTLSCSPISGHRSVSWYQQTPGQGLQFLFEYFSETQRNKGNFPGRFSGRQFSNSRSEMNVSTLELGDSALYLCASGLFQLYERFFGPGTRLTVL.

In this sample, this clonotype turned up many times. Sequence at one end of the junction differs from germline and may be a read error. The chain links TRBV20-1 to TRBJ1-1, with unresolved D. The CDR3 extends over 14 amino acids. CDR1 is DFQATT, CDR2 SNEGSKA, per germline (reference sequence). CDR3 sequence: CSARGLGSTPIFHF. In nucleotides, the CDR3 is TGCAGTGCTAGGGGGTTAGGGTCGACCCCAATCTTCCACTTT.

This clonotype was detected ten times or more. The rearrangement links TRBV2 to TRBJ2-1; 8 positions agree with TRBD2. V was pared by 6 bases and J by 6 bases, with 4 bases of the junction left unmatched. The CDR3 is 13 residues long. CDR1 SNHLY and CDR2 FYNNEI come from the germline V gene. The chain's CDR3 is CASRGSGTNEQFF. The DNA for the CDR3 is TGTGCCAGCAGGGGTAGCGGGACCAATGAGCAGTTCTTC.

The table lists this clonotype with many counts. The rearrangement links TRBV27 to TRBJ1-2; D is perhaps TRBD1 (5 bases). CDR1 and CDR2 from the germline V gene are MNHEY and SMNVEV (reference sequence). The CDR3 spans 13 residues. Deletions cut 6 bases from V and 3 bases from J, with 11 bases between. The CDR3 bases are TGTGCCAGCAGCTTTAGGGGCCACTATGGCTACACCTTC. It translates to CASSFRGHYGYTF.

This clonotype came up many times. The chain combines TRBV20-1 with TRBJ2-1; TRBD2 matches at 10 bases. V gave up 0 bases and J gave up 9 bases; unmatched junction bases: 8. This CDR3 comprises 15 residues. Germline V lookup: CDR1 DFQATT, CDR2 SNEGSKA (reference sequence). CDR3 coding DNA: TGCAGTGCTAGAGATCGTCAGCGGGAGGGCCGTGAGCAGTTCTTC. This codes for CSARDRQREGREQFF.

Worth noting for this clonotype: A read error may be the cause here, since a much bigger clone is one base away. The CDR3 DNA follows: TGCAGTGCTAGAGATAGACAGGGGAACGGAAAACTGTCTTTT. Translating gives CSARDRQGNGKLSF. The chain recombines TRBV20-1 with TRBJ1-4, with 8 bases identical to TRBD1. This CDR3 has 14 residues. CDR1 is DFQATT and CDR2 is SNEGSKA in the germline V gene (reference sequence).

This clonotype has at least ten counts. CDR3 sequence: CASSISGNTEAFF. CDR3 bases: TGTGCCAGTAGTATAAGCGGTAACACTGAAGCTTTCTTT. The chain links TRBV19 to TRBJ1-1; D not certain. This CDR3 spans 13 amino acids. The germline V and J ends were trimmed by 2 bases and 2 bases, with 6 bases remaining between them. Germline CDR1 and CDR2: LNHDA and SQIVND (reference sequence). Full variable domain (rest looked up from reference TRBV19 and TRBJ1-1): DGGITQSPKYLFRKEGQNVTLSCEQNLNHDAMYWYRQDPGQGLRLIYYSQIVNDFQKGDIAEGYSVSREKKESFPLTVTSAQKNPTAFYLCASSISGNTEAFFGQGTRLTVV.

This clonotype was found many times. The chain employs TRBV15 and TRBJ2-2; D not resolved. The V and J ends lost 4 bases and 1 base respectively, with 16 bases between them. Germline V lookup: CDR1 LNHNV, CDR2 YYDKDF (reference sequence). The CDR3 extends over 17 amino acids. Here the CDR3 reads CATSKSRVQLNTGELFF. In nucleotides, the CDR3 is TGTGCCACCAGCAAGTCTCGGGTCCAACTGAACACCGGGGAGCTGTTTTTT.

At least ten counts were recorded for this clonotype. The chain uses TRBV7-9 and TRBJ2-6; D unclear. The CDR3 length is 14 residues. Germline V gene data show CDR1 as SEHNR and CDR2 as FQNEAQ (reference sequence). V was trimmed by 3 bases and J by 1 base, leaving 4 bases between them. CDR3: CASSFSSGANVLTF. The DNA for the CDR3 is TGTGCCAGCAGCTTTTCGTCTGGGGCCAACGTCCTGACTTTC.

This clonotype was picked up many times. This chain joins TRBV20-1 and TRBJ1-5; D gene uncertain. The CDR3 has 13 amino acids. V dropped 0 bases and J dropped 9 bases, with 12 bases sitting between them. CDR1 DFQATT and CDR2 SNEGSKA come from the germline V gene (reference sequence). CDR3 bases: TGCAGTGCTAGAGAGCTTCGCCCAGGGCCCCAGCATTTT. It encodes CSARELRPGPQHF.

This clonotype was picked up many times. The chain uses TRBV20-1 and TRBJ2-7, with 10 bases fitting TRBD2. Per germline, CDR1 DFQATT and CDR2 SNEGSKA (reference sequence). The junction had 16 bases not matched to a gene; V was cut back by 1 base and J by 4 bases. The CDR3 length is 18 residues. The CDR3 nucleotides read TGCAGTGCTAGAGCTCCTGGGGCTAGCGGGAGCCCGGGGTACGAGCAGTACTTC. Translation gives CSARAPGASGSPGYEQYF.

CDR3 residues: CASGGLAGAVSSYEQYF. For the CDR3, the DNA is TGTGCCAGCGGGGGACTAGCGGGAGCGGTGAGCTCCTACGAGCAGTACTTC. The rearrangement links TRBV2 to TRBJ2-7; 14 nucleotides agree with TRBD2. J gave up 0 bases and V 8 bases, and 9 bases lay outside the gene matches. The CDR3 is 17 residues long. Germline CDR1 is SNHLY and CDR2 is FYNNEI.

About this clonotype: A much more abundant neighbour one base away suggests this may be a read error. The chain combines TRBV12-3 or TRBV12-4 with TRBJ2-3; D may be TRBD2 (6 bases). The CDR3 length is 17 residues. The CDR3 loop is CASSRGSGGGNTGTQYF. CDR3 DNA: TGTGCCAGCAGCCGGGGTAGCGGAGGAGGGAACACAGGTACGCAGTATTTT.

This clonotype was observed many times. The chain employs TRBV9 and TRBJ1-2, with a tentative D call TRBD1 (5 bases). Germline CDR1 and CDR2: SGDLS and YYNGEE. The CDR3 is 13 amino acids. Deletions cut 6 bases from V and 3 bases from J, with 12 bases between. The DNA of the CDR3 is TGTGCCAGCAATCGCCAGGGAGACTATGGCTACACCTTC. It encodes CASNRQGDYGYTF.

This clonotype was detected ten times or more. The rearrangement links TRBV2 to TRBJ1-1; 7 nucleotides align to TRBD1. Per germline, CDR1 SNHLY and CDR2 FYNNEI. The CDR3 sequence is 16 residues long. V lost 6 bases, J lost 5 bases, and 15 bases stayed unmatched. CDR3 sequence reads: CASRGTGVGGWTEAFF. CDR3 sequence (DNA): TGTGCCAGCAGAGGAACAGGGGTAGGGGGATGGACTGAAGCTTTCTTT.

This clonotype was detected many times. This chain joins TRBV27 and TRBJ2-7; the D gene is possibly TRBD2 (5 bases). The CDR3 sequence is 12 residues long. Germline values: CDR1 MNHEY, CDR2 SMNVEV (reference sequence). V gave up 7 bases and J gave up 7 bases, with 14 bases separating them. CDR3 residues: CASTALSGEQYF. In DNA, the CDR3 is TGTGCCAGCACTGCCCTCTCGGGAGAGCAGTACTTC.

This clonotype occurred many times. The chain combines TRBV29-1 with TRBJ2-2; unclear D gene. The CDR3 length is 11 residues. V lost 1 base and J 14 bases, leaving 11 bases between the germline ends. Looked up from germline, CDR1 is SQVTM and CDR2 is ANQGSEA. DNA of the CDR3: TGCAGCGTTGAAGCCGGGCCATATCTGTTTTTT. Its translation is CSVEAGPYLFF.

The table lists this clonotype with many counts. The rearrangement joins TRBV4-1 to TRBJ2-2; no clear D. The germline V gene encodes CDR1 MGHRA and CDR2 YSYEKL. V lost 0 bases and J lost 2, with 7 bases in between. The CDR3 totals 15 residues. The CDR3 loop is CASSQERDNTGELFF. In nucleotides, the CDR3 is TGCGCCAGCAGCCAAGAGCGCGATAACACCGGGGAGCTGTTTTTT.

The CDR3: CAINNSSYEQYF. The CDR3 DNA is TGTGCCATCAACAACAGCTCCTACGAGCAGTACTTC. The V and J genes are TRBV10-3 and TRBJ2-7; D is unclear. V was pared by 7 bases and J by 0 bases, with 7 bases between. This CDR3 has 12 residues. The V gene's germline CDR1 is ENHRY and CDR2 SYGVKD.

The V and J genes are TRBV11-2 and TRBJ1-4, with 7 bases lining up with TRBD1. This CDR3 has 18 residues. Germline V gene data show CDR1 as SGHAT and CDR2 as FQNNGV. V lost 5 bases, J lost 2 bases, and 14 bases stayed unmatched. As DNA, the CDR3 is TGTGCCAGCAGCCCGTACCCGATACAGGGGAATACTAATGAAAAACTGTTTTTT. This codes for CASSPYPIQGNTNEKLFF. Based on the CDR3 plus reference TRBV11-2 and TRBJ1-4, the full variable domain is EAGVAQSPRYKIIEKRQSVAFWCNPISGHATLYWYQQILGQGPKLLIQFQNNGVVDDSQLPKDRFSAERLKGVDSTLKIQPAKLEDSAVYLCASSPYPIQGNTNEKLFFGSGTQLSVL.

In its sample, this clonotype was seen many times. The gene calls are TRBV2 and TRBJ2-5; either TRBD1 or TRBD2 may fit D (6 bases each). CDR3 length equals 14 residues. Germline CDR1 reads SNHLY; CDR2 reads FYNNEI. V lost 8 bases and J lost 1, with 14 bases in between. CDR3 sequence: CASYRGLVQETQYF. The DNA for the CDR3 is TGTGCCAGCTACCGGGGGCTCGTCCAAGAGACCCAGTACTTC.